This TCR beta chain appears in the sequencing data of a study of blood T cells in healthy people across ages. Study outcomes and limitations: Estimates drawn from one million T cells were deemed to understate diversity. PBMCs went unsorted, and a conclusive naive versus antigen-experienced comparison was therefore prevented.

The germline V gene has CDR1 SGHNT and CDR2 YENEEA. The CDR3 is 16 residues long. Trimming at V came to 3 bases and at J to 2 bases, leaving 5 bases not matched to a gene. A second PCR, run for roughly 6 to 11 cycles, used a sample-barcoded 5' primer plus a J-beta primer mix. The template-switch adaptor was a 5' adaptor with 12 random nucleotides. It tagged each cDNA molecule. CDR3-containing paired-end reads numbering at least 2.5 million came from each sample. TCRdb re-analysed the 5' RACE reads in MiXCR, keeping a single row per CDR3 protein. This table has about 570,000 distinct CDR3 sequences, 27% appearing once. In its sample, this clonotype was seen a few times. Its antigen is as yet unknown.

The sequenced sample was blood. The source of this sequence is a woman between 65 and 79 years old in good health. V is TRBV11-3 and J is TRBJ2-4, with 9 bases fitting TRBD2. This CDR3 reads CASSFGGGAPKNIQYF. The DNA of the CDR3 is TGTGCCAGCAGCTTCGGCGGGGGGGCCCCCAAAAACATTCAGTACTTC.